This TCR beta chain was found in a study of cytomegalovirus exposure and HLA in healthy donors. Study-level information: The Caucasian-associated ancestry cluster contained about four fifths of the approximately 390 genotyped donors. General study points: V- and J-gene trimming in TCR beta was tied to a missense DCLRE1C variant by an analysis performed later. An observed cluster of highly shared sequence variants was recorded as a likely sequencing artifact. A later analysis found TCR association rates differed by HLA locus, highest for DRB1 and lowest for HLA-C.

About this clone: Its antigen is not known.

13 Jbeta primers and 60 Vbeta primers were used for the PCR. Clones were sequenced by immunoSEQ multiplex PCR, and TCRdb holds only the in-frame ones, with some missing. The sample lists some 170,000 clones; about four fifths were seen once. From germline, CDR1 is MNHEY and CDR2 SMNVEV (reference sequence). This CDR3 contains 15 residues. Unmatched junction bases numbered 2, after V lost 3 bases and J lost 6 bases. Specimen: PBMCs. This rearrangement joins TRBV27 to TRBJ2-3; 14 positions agree with TRBD2. The sequence came from a man aged 25 to 45 in good health and CMV-seronegative. Written as DNA, the CDR3 is TGTGCCAGCAGTTTGACTAGCGGGGGGGCGGATACGCAGTATTTT. Its translation: CASSLTSGGADTQYF.